This T cell receptor (beta chain) is drawn from a study of blood T cell repertoires in COVID-19. Study-wide background: PBMCs, B-cell-depleted T cells, or T cells provided the cDNA or gDNA that made up the material.

There are a few counts of this clone. Germline V gene data show CDR1 as LNHDA and CDR2 as SQIVND (reference sequence). There are 16 residues in the CDR3. V lost 4 bases and J lost 5, with 18 bases in between. Here immunoSEQ multiplex PCR was the method, and the copy in TCRdb shows in-frame clones only, minus some. The data contain some 300,000 clones, over 85% of them singletons. Assignment of participants to cohorts was predicated upon participant-reported clinical history. The sequenced material came from PBMCs or T cells enriched from blood (not recorded which). The TCR comes from a woman aged 45-59 years who had been exposed to COVID-19. The V gene is TRBV19, the J gene TRBJ1-5; TRBD1 is a possible D gene (5 bases). CDR3 DNA sequence: TGTGCCAGTAGTACAACTGACAGCATAGGGTATCAGCCCCAGCATTTT. Its protein product is CASSTTDSIGYQPQHF.